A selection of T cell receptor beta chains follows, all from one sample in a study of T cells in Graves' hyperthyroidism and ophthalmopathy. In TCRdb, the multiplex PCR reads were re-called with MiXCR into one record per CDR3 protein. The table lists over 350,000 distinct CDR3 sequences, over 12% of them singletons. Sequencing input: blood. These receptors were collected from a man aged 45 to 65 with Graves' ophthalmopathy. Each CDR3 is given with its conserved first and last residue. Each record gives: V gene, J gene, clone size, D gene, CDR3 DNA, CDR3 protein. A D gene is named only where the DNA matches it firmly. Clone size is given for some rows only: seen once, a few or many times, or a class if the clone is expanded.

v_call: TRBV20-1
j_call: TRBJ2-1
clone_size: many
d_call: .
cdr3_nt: TGCAGTGCTAGAGACGTGACGGAAACCATTACAGGAAAGCAGTTCTTC
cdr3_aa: CSARDVTETITGKQFF

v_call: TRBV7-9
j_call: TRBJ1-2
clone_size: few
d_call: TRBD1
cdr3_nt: TGTGCCAGCAGCCACAAGGACAGGCCCCGGGATGGCTACACCTTC
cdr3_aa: CASSHKDRPRDGYTF

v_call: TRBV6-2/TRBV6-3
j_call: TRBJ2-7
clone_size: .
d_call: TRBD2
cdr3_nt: TGTGCCAGCAAGAGCAGAACGGGACTAGAAGCGAATGAGCAGTACTTC
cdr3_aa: CASKSRTGLEANEQYF

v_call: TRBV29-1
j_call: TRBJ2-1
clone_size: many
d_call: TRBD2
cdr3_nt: TGCAGCGCCGAACTGACTAGCGACAATGAGCAGTTCTTC
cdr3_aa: CSAELTSDNEQFF

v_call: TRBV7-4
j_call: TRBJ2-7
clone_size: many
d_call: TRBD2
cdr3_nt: TGTGCCAGCAGCTTAGCTGGGACTAGCGGGCCGGATACGTTCTACGAGCAGTACTTC
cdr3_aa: CASSLAGTSGPDTFYEQYF

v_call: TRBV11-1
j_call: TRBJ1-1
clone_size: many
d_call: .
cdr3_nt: TGTGCCAGCAGCTTAGTTCGGACAAGTGAAGCTTTCTTT
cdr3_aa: CASSLVRTSEAFF

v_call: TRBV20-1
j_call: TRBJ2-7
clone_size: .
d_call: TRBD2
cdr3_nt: TGCAGTGCTAGAAATAGACTAGCGGGCAACCCTTACGAGCAGTACTTC
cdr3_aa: CSARNRLAGNPYEQYF

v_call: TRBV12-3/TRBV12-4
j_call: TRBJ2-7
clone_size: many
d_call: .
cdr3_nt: .
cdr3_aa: CASSFGAGGAYEQYF

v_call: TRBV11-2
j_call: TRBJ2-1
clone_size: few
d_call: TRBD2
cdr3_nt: TGTGCCAGCAGCCCCCCTAAGCGGGAGATGAATAATGAGCAGTTCTTC
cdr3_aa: CASSPPKREMNNEQFF

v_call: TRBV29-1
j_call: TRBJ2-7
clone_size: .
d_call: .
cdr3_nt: TGCAGCGGACGCGACAGCGACTACGAGCAGTACTTC
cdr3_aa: CSGRDSDYEQYF

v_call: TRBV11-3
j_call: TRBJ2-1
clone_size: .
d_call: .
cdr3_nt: TGTGCCAGCAGCTTAGGTTCTAGGAGCGATGAGCAGTTCTTC
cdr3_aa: CASSLGSRSDEQFF

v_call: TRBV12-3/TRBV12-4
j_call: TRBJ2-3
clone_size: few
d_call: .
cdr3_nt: TGTGCCAGCAGTTTTCATTCAGATACGCAGTATTTT
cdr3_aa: CASSFHSDTQYF

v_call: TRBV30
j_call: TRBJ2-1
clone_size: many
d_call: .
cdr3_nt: TGTGCCTGGAGTCATCCGACTGAAAACTCCTACAATGAGCAGTTCTTC
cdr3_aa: CAWSHPTENSYNEQFF

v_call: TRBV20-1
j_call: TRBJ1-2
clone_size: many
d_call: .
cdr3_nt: TGCAGTGCTAGGGGGGACACCGGCTACACCTTC
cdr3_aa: CSARGDTGYTF

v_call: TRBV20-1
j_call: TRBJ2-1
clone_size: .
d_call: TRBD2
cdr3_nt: TGCAGTGCTTCGGGACTAGCGGGAGGTGAGCAGTTCTTC
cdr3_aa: CSASGLAGGEQFF

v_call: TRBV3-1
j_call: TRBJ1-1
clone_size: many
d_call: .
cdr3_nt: TGTGCCAGCAGCCATCAAACAGGAAACACTGAAGCTTTCTTT
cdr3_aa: CASSHQTGNTEAFF

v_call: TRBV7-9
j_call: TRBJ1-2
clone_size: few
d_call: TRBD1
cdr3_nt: TGTGCCAGCAGCTTGGGGACAGGGGGCGATGGCTACACCTTC
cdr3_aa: CASSLGTGGDGYTF

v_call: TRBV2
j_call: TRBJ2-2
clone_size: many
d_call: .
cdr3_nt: TGTGCCAGCGGGGCAGTGGCCTACACCGGGGAGCTGTTTTTT
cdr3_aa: CASGAVAYTGELFF

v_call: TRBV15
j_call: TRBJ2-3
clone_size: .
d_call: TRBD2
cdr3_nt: TGTGCCACCAGCAGAGAACCTCCGACTAGCGGGCGGGCAGATACGCAGTATTTT
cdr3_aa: CATSREPPTSGRADTQYF

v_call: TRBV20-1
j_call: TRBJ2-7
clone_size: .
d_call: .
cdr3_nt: TGCAGTGTCTCCATTTACGAGCAGTACTTC
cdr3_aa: CSVSIYEQYF

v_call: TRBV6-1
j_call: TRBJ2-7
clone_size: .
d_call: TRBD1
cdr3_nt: TGTGCCAGCAGCTCGACAGGGGCTGGAGGTTTGAGCGAGCAGTACTTC
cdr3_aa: CASSSTGAGGLSEQYF

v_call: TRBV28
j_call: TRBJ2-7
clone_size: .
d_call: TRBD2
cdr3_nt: TGTGCCAGCTGCTTTGGCGGGAGGGCCTACGAGCAGTACTTC
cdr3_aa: CASCFGGRAYEQYF

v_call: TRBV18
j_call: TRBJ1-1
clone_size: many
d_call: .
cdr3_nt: TGTGCCAGCTCACGACTTATGGACACTGAAGCTTTCTTT
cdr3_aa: CASSRLMDTEAFF

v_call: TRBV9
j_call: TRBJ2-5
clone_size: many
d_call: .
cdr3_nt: TGTGCCAGCAGCGTAGATTTTCTGCGGGAAAGAGAGACCCAGTACTTC
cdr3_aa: CASSVDFLRERETQYF

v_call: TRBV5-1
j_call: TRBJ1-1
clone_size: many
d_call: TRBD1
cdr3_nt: TGCGCCAGCAGTCGGCCGACAGGGAGGGGAATGAACACTGAAGCTTTCTTT
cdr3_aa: CASSRPTGRGMNTEAFF

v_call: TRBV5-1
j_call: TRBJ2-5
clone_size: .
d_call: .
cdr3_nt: TGTGCCAGCAGCTCTCAGACCCAACAAGAGACCCAGTACTTC
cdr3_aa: CASSSQTQQETQYF

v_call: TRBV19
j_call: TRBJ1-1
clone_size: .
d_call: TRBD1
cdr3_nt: TGTGCCAGCCGGAATCGACAGGGAAGGGGAGCTTTCTTT
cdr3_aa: CASRNRQGRGAFF

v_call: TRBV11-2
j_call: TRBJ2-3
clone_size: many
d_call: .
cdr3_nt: TGTGCCAGCAGCTATAGGGGACAACCGGGCACAGATACGCAGTATTTT
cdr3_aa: CASSYRGQPGTDTQYF

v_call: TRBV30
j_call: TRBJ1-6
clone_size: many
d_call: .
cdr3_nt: TGTGCCTGGAGTAGTCTGAGAGATTCACCCCTCCACTTT
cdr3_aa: CAWSSLRDSPLHF

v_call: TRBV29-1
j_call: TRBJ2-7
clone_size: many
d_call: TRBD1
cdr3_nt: TGCAGCGTTTCCGGGACAGGGTTTTCCTACGAGCAGTACTTC
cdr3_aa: CSVSGTGFSYEQYF

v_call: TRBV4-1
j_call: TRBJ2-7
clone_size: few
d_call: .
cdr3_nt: TGCGCCAGCAGCCAAGATAGTCAGGGGTTCAACGAGCAGTACTTC
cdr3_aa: CASSQDSQGFNEQYF

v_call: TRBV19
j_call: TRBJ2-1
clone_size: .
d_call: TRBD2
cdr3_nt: TGTGCCAGTAGTGTCACCCCGGGGACTAGTTGGAATGAGCAGTTCTTC
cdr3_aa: CASSVTPGTSWNEQFF

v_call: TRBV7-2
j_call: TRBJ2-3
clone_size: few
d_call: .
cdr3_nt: TGTGCCAGCAGTAAGCACACTTCGGACACAGATACGCAGTATTTT
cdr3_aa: CASSKHTSDTDTQYF

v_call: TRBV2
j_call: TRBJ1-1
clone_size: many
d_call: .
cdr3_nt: TGTGCCAGCAATAAGTTACCCGCCACTGAAGCTTTCTTT
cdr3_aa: CASNKLPATEAFF

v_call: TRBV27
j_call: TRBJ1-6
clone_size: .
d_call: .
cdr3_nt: TGTGCCAGCAGTTCTCACGAAAGGGACTGGGGTATGGGATCACCCCTCCACTTT
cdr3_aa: CASSSHERDWGMGSPLHF

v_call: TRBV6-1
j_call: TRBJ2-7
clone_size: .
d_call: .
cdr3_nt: TGTGCCAGCAGTGACTGGGCAGGAGGTGAGCAGTACTTC
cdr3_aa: CASSDWAGGEQYF

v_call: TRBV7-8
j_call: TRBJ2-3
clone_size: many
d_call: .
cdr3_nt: TGTGCCAGCAGCTTTAGCCTATGGGATACGCAGTATTTT
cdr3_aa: CASSFSLWDTQYF

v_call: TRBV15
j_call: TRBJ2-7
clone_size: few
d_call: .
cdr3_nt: TGTGCCACCAGCAGAGATGGGGAGGGGGGATACTCCTACGAGCAGTACTTC
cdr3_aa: CATSRDGEGGYSYEQYF

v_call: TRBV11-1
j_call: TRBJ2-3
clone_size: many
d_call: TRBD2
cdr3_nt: TGTGCCAGCAGTTCCCGCAGCTTGGGACTAGCGGGAGGGCGTTCTTCTACGCAGTATTTT
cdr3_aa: CASSSRSLGLAGGRSSTQYF

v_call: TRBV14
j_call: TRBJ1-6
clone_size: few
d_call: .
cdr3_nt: TGTGCCAGCAGCCCCGGGACATCCGTGAGCTCCTATAATTCACCCCTCCACTTT
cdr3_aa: CASSPGTSVSSYNSPLHF

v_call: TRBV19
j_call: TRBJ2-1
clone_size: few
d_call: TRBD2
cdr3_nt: TGTGCCAGTAGTCCGGCGGGAGCCTCCTACAATGAGCAGTTCTTC
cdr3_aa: CASSPAGASYNEQFF

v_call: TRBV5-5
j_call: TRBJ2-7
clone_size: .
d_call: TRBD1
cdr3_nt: TGTGCCAGCAGCTTGGTAGGACAGGTGCTGCCCGAGCAGTACTTC
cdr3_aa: CASSLVGQVLPEQYF

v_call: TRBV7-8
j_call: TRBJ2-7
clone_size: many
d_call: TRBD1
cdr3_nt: TGTGCCAGCAGCTTCCAGACAGGGGGCTTCAACGAGCAGTACTTC
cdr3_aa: CASSFQTGGFNEQYF

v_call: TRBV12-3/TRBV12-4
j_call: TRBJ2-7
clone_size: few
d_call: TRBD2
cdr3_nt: TGTGCCAGCAGTTTGTTAGCGGGAACCTACGAGCAGTACTTC
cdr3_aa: CASSLLAGTYEQYF

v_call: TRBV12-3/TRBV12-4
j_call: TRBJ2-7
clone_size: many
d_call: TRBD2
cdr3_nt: TGTGCCAGCAGTTTAGCGCGGGGTCAGCGGGAGTTCTCCTACGAGCAGTACTTC
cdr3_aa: CASSLARGQREFSYEQYF

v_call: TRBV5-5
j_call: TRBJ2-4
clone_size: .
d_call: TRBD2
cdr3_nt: TGTGCCAGCAGCTTGGAAGCGGGAGGGCCCTCTTGGATACACATTCAGTACTTC
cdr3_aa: CASSLEAGGPSWIHIQYF

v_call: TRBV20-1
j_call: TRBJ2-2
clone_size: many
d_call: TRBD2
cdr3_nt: TGCAGTGCTATGCGGGGGAGGCACACCGGGGAGCTGTTTTTT
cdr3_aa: CSAMRGRHTGELFF

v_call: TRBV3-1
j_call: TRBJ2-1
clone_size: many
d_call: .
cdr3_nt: TGTGCCAGCAGCTCGGACCCTAGCAGGGTAAATGAGCAGTTCTTC
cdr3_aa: CASSSDPSRVNEQFF

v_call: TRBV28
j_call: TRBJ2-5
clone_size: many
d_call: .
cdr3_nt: TGTGCCAGCAGTCCCGCCCGCTCTCTGGCTCTGGAGACCCAGTACTTC
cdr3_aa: CASSPARSLALETQYF

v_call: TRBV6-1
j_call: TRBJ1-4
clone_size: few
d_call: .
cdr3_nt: TGTGCCACCAACAGGAGACTAAATGAAAAACTGTTTTTT
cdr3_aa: CATNRRLNEKLFF

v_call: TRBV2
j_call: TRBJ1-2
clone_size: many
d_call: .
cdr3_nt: TGTGCCAGCAGTGAGAACAGGGAGGGCTACACCTTC
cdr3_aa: CASSENREGYTF

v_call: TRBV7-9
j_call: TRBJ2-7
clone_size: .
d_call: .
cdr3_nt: TGTGCCAGCAGCTCGGCCCACGAGCAGTACTTC
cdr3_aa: CASSSAHEQYF

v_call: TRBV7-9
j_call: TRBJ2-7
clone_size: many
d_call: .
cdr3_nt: TGTGCCAGCAGCTTTGAGGAGGAGCAGTACTTC
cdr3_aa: CASSFEEEQYF

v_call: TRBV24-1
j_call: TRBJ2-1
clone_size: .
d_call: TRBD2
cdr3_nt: TGTGCCACCCAAGTTACTGGGGGCGGGGGGGGCAATGAGCAGTTCTTC
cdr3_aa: CATQVTGGGGGNEQFF

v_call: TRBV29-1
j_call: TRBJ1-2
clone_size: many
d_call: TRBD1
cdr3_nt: TGCAGCGTTGAAGGGGGGACAGATCCTTGGGGCTACACCTTC
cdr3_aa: CSVEGGTDPWGYTF

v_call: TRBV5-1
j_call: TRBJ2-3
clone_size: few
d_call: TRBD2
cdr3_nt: TGCGCCAGCAGCTTGTTTTCTAGCGGCCTTTCGGATACGCAGTATTTT
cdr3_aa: CASSLFSSGLSDTQYF

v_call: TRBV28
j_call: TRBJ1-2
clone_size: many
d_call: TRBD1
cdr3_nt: TGTGCCAGCAGTTCCCCAGGGGGCCCTTACCAGGCCTATGGCTACACCTTC
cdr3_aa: CASSSPGGPYQAYGYTF